The T cell receptor beta chain described here comes from a study of tumor and adjacent non-tumor tissue in lung cancer. In the study overall: Patients comprised eleven to twelve adenocarcinoma, a couple of squamous cell carcinoma and 1 small cell lung cancer.

The template was RNA from unsorted bulk tissue. Distant lung tissue was collected more than 3 cm away from the tumor edge. A modified ARM-PCR protocol with three rounds of nested PCR amplified TCRbeta. TCRdb ran MiXCR on the multiplex PCR reads and lists one entry per CDR3 protein. Of some 80,000 distinct CDR3 sequences listed, roughly 80% are singletons. Study findings and constraints: In normal lung, the top 100 clones were significantly more dominant than in tumor. Compared with tumor, normal lung showed significantly lower TCR diversity.

This clonotype was counted at least ten times. The antigen remains undetermined. The CDR3 is 16 amino acids. The V gene end was trimmed by 5 bases and the J gene end by 4 bases; junction bases not matched to a gene: 12. The receptor was isolated from a man aged 60 to 69 with non-small cell lung cancer. Material: distant non-tumor lung tissue. V and J are TRBV12-3 or TRBV12-4 and TRBJ2-3, with 7 bases identical to TRBD1. The DNA of the CDR3 is TGTGCCAGCAGTCGCCGACAGACAGGGTTTGCAGATACGCAGTATTTT. Translated: CASSRRQTGFADTQYF.